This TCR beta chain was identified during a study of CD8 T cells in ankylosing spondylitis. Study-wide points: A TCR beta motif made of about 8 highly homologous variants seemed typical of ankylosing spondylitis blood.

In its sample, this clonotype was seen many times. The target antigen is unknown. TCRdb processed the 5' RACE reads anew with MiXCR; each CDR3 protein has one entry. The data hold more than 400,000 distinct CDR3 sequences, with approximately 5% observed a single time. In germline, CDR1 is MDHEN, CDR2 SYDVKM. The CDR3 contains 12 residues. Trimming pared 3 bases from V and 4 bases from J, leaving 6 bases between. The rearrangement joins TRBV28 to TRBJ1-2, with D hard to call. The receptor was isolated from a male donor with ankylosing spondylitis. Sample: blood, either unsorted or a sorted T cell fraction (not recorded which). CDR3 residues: CASSFHLYGYTF. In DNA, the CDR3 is TGTGCCAGCAGTTTCCACCTCTATGGCTACACCTTC.